This T cell receptor beta chain is drawn from a study of cytomegalovirus exposure and HLA in healthy donors. Study-wide context: Earlier work reported 95 million to 130 million unique TCR beta sequences from about 170 million T cells. Within an early data release were about 85 million unique TCRs drawn from HLA-typed donors.

Primers: 60 Vbeta forward and 13 Jbeta reverse. Assay: immunoSEQ multiplex PCR; the TCRdb copy retains only in-frame clones and omits some. The sample has around 150,000 clones, less than 90% seen once. CDR3 length: 13 amino acids. The germline V gene encodes CDR1 SGHVS and CDR2 FNYEAQ. V was cut by 1 base and J by 6 bases, with 7 bases left in between. Study conclusions and caveats: Later, an analysis showed that TCR beta chains associated with HLA were more clonally expanded than others that were equally common. In a later analysis, across HLA loci, associated TCR counts were highest for DRB1, lowest for HLA-C.

In the case of this clone: As yet, its antigen is unknown.

The sequenced sample was PBMCs. The gene calls are TRBV7-6 and TRBJ1-5, with D unclear. The sequence derives from a man aged 45-65 years in good health and CMV-seropositive. CDR3 nucleotides: TGTGCCAGCAGCTTAGGACGGGGTCAGCCCCAGCATTTT. Its translation is CASSLGRGQPQHF.